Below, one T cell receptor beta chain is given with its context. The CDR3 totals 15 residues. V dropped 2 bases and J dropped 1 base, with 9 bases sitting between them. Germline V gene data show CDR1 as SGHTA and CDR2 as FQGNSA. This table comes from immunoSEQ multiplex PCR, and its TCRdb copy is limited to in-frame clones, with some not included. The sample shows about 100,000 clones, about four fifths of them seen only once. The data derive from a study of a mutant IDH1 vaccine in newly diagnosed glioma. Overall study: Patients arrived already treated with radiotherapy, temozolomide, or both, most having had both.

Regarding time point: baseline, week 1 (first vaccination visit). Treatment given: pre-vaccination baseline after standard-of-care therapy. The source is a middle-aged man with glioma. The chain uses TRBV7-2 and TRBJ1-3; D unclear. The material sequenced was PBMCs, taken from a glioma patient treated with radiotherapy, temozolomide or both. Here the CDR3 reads CASSLKGPSGNTIYF. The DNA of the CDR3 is TGTGCCAGCAGCTTAAAGGGCCCGTCTGGAAACACCATATATTTT.